This T cell receptor (beta chain) was found in a study of blood T cell repertoires in COVID-19. Across the whole study: The study drew acute and convalescent COVID-19 samples from the United States, Italy and Spain. Sources were T cells, B-cell-depleted T cells, or PBMCs; the material itself was cDNA or gDNA.

Seattle patient enrollment occurred during active infection, with longitudinal follow-up thereafter. CDR3 length: 16 residues. CDR1 MNHEY and CDR2 SMNVEV come from the germline V gene (reference sequence). Trimming cost V 5 bases and J 6 bases; bases outside gene matches: 11. Per the authors' pipeline: Counts of nucleated cells, estimated from reference gene primer amplification, were obtained. Clones were sequenced by immunoSEQ multiplex PCR, and TCRdb holds only the in-frame ones, with some missing. The DNA was the basis for D and trimming; V, J and clone size are from that table. The sample has 120,000 or so clones, about nine tenths seen once.

Sequenced input: peripheral blood. The genes are TRBV27 and TRBJ2-3, with 10 bases matching TRBD2. The receptor comes from a man between 60 and 75 years old with COVID-19, enrolled during active disease. The CDR3 DNA is TGTGCCAGCAGTCTTTTAGCGGGAGGACGGGTCGATACGCAGTATTTT. It specifies CASSLLAGGRVDTQYF.